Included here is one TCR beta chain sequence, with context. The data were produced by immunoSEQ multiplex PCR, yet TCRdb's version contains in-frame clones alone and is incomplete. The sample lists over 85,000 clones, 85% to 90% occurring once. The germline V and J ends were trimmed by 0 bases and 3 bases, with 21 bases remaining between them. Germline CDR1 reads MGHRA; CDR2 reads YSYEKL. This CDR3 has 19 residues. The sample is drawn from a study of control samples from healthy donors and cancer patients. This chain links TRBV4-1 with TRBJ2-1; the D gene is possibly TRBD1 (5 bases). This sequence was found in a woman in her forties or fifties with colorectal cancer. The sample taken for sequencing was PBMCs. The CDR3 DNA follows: TGCGCCAGCAGCCAAGATCATACCCCGCCAGGGAAAGGCTACAATGAGCAGTTCTTC. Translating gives CASSQDHTPPGKGYNEQFF.